A selection of T cell receptor beta chains follows, all from one sample in a study of T cell changes during pregnancy in multiple sclerosis. Here immunoSEQ multiplex PCR was the method, and the copy in TCRdb shows in-frame clones only, minus some. The table lists tens of thousands of clones, about 93% of them singletons. This material consisted of CD4+ T cells from peripheral blood mononuclear cells, taken in the second trimester of pregnancy. Source of these receptors: a female donor with multiple sclerosis, enrolled in a pregnancy study. Both conserved end residues are part of each CDR3. Each record gives: CDR3 protein, CDR3 DNA, J gene, V gene, clone size, D gene. D genes are given only for firm matches. Some rows mark clone size as missing; the rest say once, few, many or name a class of expanded clone.

CDR3: CSVAGQYLYEQYF
DNA: TGCAGCGTTGCGGGACAGTACCTCTACGAGCAGTACTTC
J: TRBJ2-7
V: TRBV29-1
size: NA
D: TRBD1

CDR3: CASSSEHISGGASGTDTQYF
DNA: TGTGCCAGCAGCTCGGAACACATTAGCGGGGGGGCGTCTGGCACAGATACGCAGTATTTT
J: TRBJ2-3
V: TRBV7-8
size: NA
D: TRBD2

CDR3: CASSSTGINYGYTF
DNA: TGCGCCAGCAGCTCGACAGGAATTAACTATGGCTACACCTTC
J: TRBJ1-2
V: TRBV5-1
size: NA
D: NA

CDR3: CASSPRRLGDTGELFF
DNA: TGTGCCAGCAGCCCAAGACGGCTGGGCGACACCGGGGAGCTGTTTTTT
J: TRBJ2-2
V: TRBV11-2
size: NA
D: NA

CDR3: CASSPGGTVSYEQYF
DNA: TGCGCCAGCAGCCCTGGAGGCACGGTCTCCTACGAGCAGTACTTC
J: TRBJ2-7
V: TRBV5-1
size: once
D: NA

CDR3: CASSLTGVYEQYF
DNA: TGTGCCAGCAGCCTAACGGGGGTTTACGAGCAGTACTTC
J: TRBJ2-7
V: TRBV28
size: NA
D: NA

CDR3: CASSVDAGSYNEQFF
DNA: TGTGCCAGCAGCGTAGACGCGGGATCCTACAATGAGCAGTTCTTC
J: TRBJ2-1
V: TRBV9
size: NA
D: NA

CDR3: CASTNPQGYGYTF
DNA: TGTGCCAGCACCAACCCCCAGGGCTATGGCTACACCTTC
J: TRBJ1-2
V: TRBV7-2
size: NA
D: NA

CDR3: CASSHSARGNEQYF
DNA: TGCGCCAGCAGCCATTCAGCCCGAGGGAACGAGCAGTACTTC
J: TRBJ2-7
V: TRBV4-3
size: NA
D: NA

CDR3: CASSLPSGRSSEQYF
DNA: TGTGCCAGCAGCTTGCCCAGCGGGAGAAGCTCCGAGCAGTACTTC
J: TRBJ2-7
V: TRBV7-8
size: once
D: TRBD2

CDR3: CASSLVGVERGYTF
DNA: TGTGCCAGCAGCTTAGTAGGGGTTGAAAGAGGCTACACCTTC
J: TRBJ1-2
V: TRBV7-2
size: NA
D: NA

CDR3: CASRTGGWNEQYF
DNA: TGTGCCAGTCGGACAGGGGGCTGGAACGAGCAGTACTTC
J: TRBJ2-7
V: TRBV6-1
size: NA
D: TRBD1

CDR3: CASTLSGSQSYEQYF
DNA: TGTGCCAGCACCCTTAGCGGGAGTCAGTCCTACGAGCAGTACTTC
J: TRBJ2-7
V: TRBV7-9
size: NA
D: TRBD2

CDR3: CASSSPQGHRSGIGGYTF
DNA: TGTGCCAGCAGCTCTCCCCAGGGACACAGATCGGGGATCGGTGGCTACACCTTC
J: TRBJ1-2
V: TRBV7-9
size: NA
D: NA